The entry below describes one T cell receptor beta chain. The clone's antigen remains unknown. Base qualities are not recorded, but no much larger clone differs from it by a single base. The cysteine opens and the phenylalanine closes a CDR3 of 15 amino acids. Only CDR3 DNA remains: 45 bases, in frame from the first base. For CDR1 and CDR2, the germline V gene (reference sequence) lists MNHNY and SVGAGI. V and J are truncated by 8 bases and 4 bases respectively, leaving an intervening sequence of 20 bases. Library preparation employed the immunoSEQ multiplex PCR assay. TCRdb mirrors the immuneACCESS table, restricted to in-frame sequences. Some clones are absent from its copies; in checked studies, under half trace to an unresolved V gene, and the reason for the others is unknown. Counted in this sample were roughly 710,000 clones; 80% to 90% of them appeared once. Roughly 0.01% of the sample is taken by the ten largest.

The entry originates in a study of shared T cell receptors in the human thymus (dated by TCRdb to the early 2020s). Study-wide context: The study examined how self-reactive, shared T-cell receptor alpha chains are generated in the human thymus.

The data were also submitted as part of a second study, on human thymus T cells. From that second study: Donors were immunologically healthy infants undergoing open corrective cardiac surgery for congenital heart defects in Finland. The thymus tissue came from surgical resects taken out during corrective cardiac surgery. Both the thymic and the peripheral blood repertoires appeared to show biased V and J gene segment usage. According to the related research, thymic TCR repertoires were highly overlapping among unrelated individuals. TCR alpha and beta repertoires from roughly 8 infant thymus samples and a few related peripheral blood samples were characterized in the study. The cohort included about 6 male and a couple of female infants, with donor ages spanning 7 to 244 days. Thymocytes were freed from the tissue by mechanical means and kept at -70 degrees C as pellets of roughly 8.5-30 million cells. Genomic DNA was extracted from frozen cell pellets with a QIAsymphony instrument. The immunoSEQ multiplex PCR assay was used to amplify the TCRB and TCRAD loci from a standardized quantity of quality-controlled genomic DNA. Amplicons spanned the V(D)J region at a length sufficient to cover the CDR3 and identify V and J genes. Amplicon sequencing was performed on an Illumina platform through the commercial immunoSEQ service. Corrections for primer bias and sequencing errors followed previously described methods, while TCRAD and TCRB definitions were based on the IMGT database. Repertoires were analysed with immunoSEQ Analyzer 3.0 and VDJTools, covering basic statistics, V/J segment usage, diversity estimates, rarefaction and pairwise overlap. Diversity was estimated with Chao1, ChaoE, Efron-Thisted, Shannon and inverse Simpson indices, and also on datasets down-sampled to the smallest sample. Repertoire overlap used strict matching of CDR3 nucleotide sequence, V gene and J gene, with Jaccard-based multidimensional scaling clustering. Thymus samples yielded on average approximately 840,000 unique TCRB clonotypes, compared with roughly 76,000 from blood samples.

The V and J genes are TRBV6-6 and TRBJ1-1, with a weak D call of TRBD1 (6 bases match). The sequencing input was thymocytes. This TCR was sampled from a girl less than two years old with a congenital heart defect. Donor details come from another sample of the same person, matched by shared clones. The nucleotides are TGTGCCAGCCAAATACAGGGATGGATGGGCACTGAAGCTTTCTTT. The resulting protein is CASQIQGWMGTEAFF.